This TCR beta chain is drawn from a study of beta chain features in type 1 diabetes. Study-wide results and caveats: Junctions at VDJ sites from type 1 diabetes patients had fewer insertions and more deletions. All four CD4+ subsets from Type 1 diabetes patients carried moderately but significantly shorter TCRB CDR3s.

Every bit of the isolated RNA underwent reverse transcription, so sequencing read expressed TCRB transcripts. The table came from immunoSEQ multiplex PCR; TCRdb's copy has only in-frame clones and leaves some out. The data show 310,000 or so clones, with about a tenth seen just once and approximately 1% held by the top ten. One heparinised draw of blood, averaging roughly 120 mL, came from each donor. All sorted populations exceeded 98% purity. On this clone: Its antigen is still unknown.

The CDR3 loop spans 15 amino acids. Trimming at V came to 4 bases and at J to 8 bases, leaving 10 bases not matched to a gene. Germline CDR1 is SGDLS and CDR2 is YYNGEE. This TCR came from a man aged 25-40 years with type 1 diabetes. V is TRBV9 and J is TRBJ2-1; 9 positions agree with TRBD2. Sequenced: central memory CD4+ T cells from blood. CDR3 sequence: CASSQGSSGTDEQFF. DNA of the CDR3: TGTGCCAGCAGCCAGGGGTCTAGCGGGACGGATGAGCAGTTCTTC.